Following are 19 T cell receptor beta chains from one sample sequenced in a study of T cell responses to AZD1222 COVID-19 vaccine. Assay used: immunoSEQ multiplex PCR; TCRdb lists only in-frame clones, some missing. This table has roughly 80,000 clones, roughly nine tenths appearing once. The source was peripheral blood, collected 28 days after the second AZD1222 dose. The origin of the receptors is an adult who received the AZD1222 COVID-19 vaccine.

The V and J genes are TRBV5-6 and TRBJ2-7; D possibly uses TRBD1 or TRBD2 (5 bases each). From germline, CDR1 is SGHDT and CDR2 YYEEEE. Trimming removed 7 bases at V and 4 bases at J, with 15 bases between. This CDR3 is 13 amino acids long. CDR3 DNA sequence: TGTGCCAGCTACCTCTGGGGCGGGTACGAGCAGTACTTC. It encodes CASYLWGGYEQYF. The complete variable domain, with remaining parts taken from reference TRBV5-6 and TRBJ2-7, reads DAGVTQSPTHLIKTRGQQVTLRCSPKSGHDTVSWYQQALGQGPQFIFQYYEEEERQRGNFPDRFSGHQFPNYSSELNVNALLLGDSALYLCASYLWGGYEQYFGPGTRLTVT.

The gene calls are TRBV19 and TRBJ2-6; no firm D call. Trimming shortened V by 4 bases and J by 1 base, and 11 bases separated the two germline ends. Germline V gene sequence: CDR1 LNHDA, CDR2 SQIVND (reference sequence). The CDR3 consists of 16 residues. CDR3 in amino acids: CASSRAGMSGANVLTF. The CDR3 DNA follows: TGTGCCAGTAGTAGGGCAGGTATGTCTGGGGCCAACGTCCTGACTTTC. Looking up the rest from reference TRBV19 and TRBJ2-6 gives the full variable domain: DGGITQSPKYLFRKEGQNVTLSCEQNLNHDAMYWYRQDPGQGLRLIYYSQIVNDFQKGDIAEGYSVSREKKESFPLTVTSAQKNPTAFYLCASSRAGMSGANVLTFGAGSRLTVL.

V is TRBV6-2 or TRBV6-3 and J is TRBJ2-1; 9 bases fit TRBD2. Trimming cost V 0 bases and J 15 bases; bases outside gene matches: 9. From germline, CDR1 is MNHEY and CDR2 SVGEGT. The CDR3 has 14 residues. The CDR3 spells CASSYSNQRGVRFF. The CDR3 coding sequence is TGTGCCAGCAGTTACTCGAACCAGCGGGGGGTCCGGTTCTTC.

This clone has a handful of counts. This chain uses TRBV11-2 with TRBJ1-1; 10 bases match TRBD1. CDR3 length: 14 residues. Per germline, CDR1 SGHAT and CDR2 FQNNGV. The J segment lost 5 bases and the V segment lost 5 bases, leaving 5 bases of the junction unmatched. The CDR3 region has the DNA TGTGCCAGCAGCCAACGGGACAGGGGAACTGAAGCTTTCTTT. Translated, it gives CASSQRDRGTEAFF.

The chain has TRBV9 and TRBJ2-1; D possibly matches TRBD1 or TRBD2 (5 bases each). The CDR3 is 15 amino acids. CDR1 and CDR2 from the germline V gene are SGDLS and YYNGEE. V was pared by 3 bases and J by 7 bases, with 17 bases between. The CDR3: CASSATVGVGNEQFF. CDR3 nucleotide sequence: TGTGCCAGCAGCGCGACCGTGGGGGTTGGAAATGAGCAGTTCTTC.

The chain recombines TRBV7-9 with TRBJ1-2; D uncertain. Trimming pared 1 base from V and 4 bases from J, leaving 10 bases between. The germline V gene has CDR1 SEHNR and CDR2 FQNEAQ (reference sequence). The length of the CDR3 is 14 residues. Here the CDR3 DNA reads TGTGCCAGCAGCTTAGTGGGCTTCTCCTATGGCTACACCTTC. Translation: CASSLVGFSYGYTF.

V usage is TRBV6-5 and J usage is TRBJ1-1, with TRBD1 matching 9 bases. The CDR3 sequence is 15 residues long. Germline lookup yields CDR1 MNHEY and CDR2 SVGAGI. The junction had 7 bases not matched to a gene; V was cut back by 5 bases and J by 3 bases. CDR3 loop: CASSLTGTGYTEAFF. The DNA of the CDR3 is TGTGCCAGCAGTCTAACCGGGACAGGGTACACTGAAGCTTTCTTT.

This clone was seen more than once but under ten times. V and J are TRBV4-2 and TRBJ2-2; perhaps TRBD2 as D (5 bases). The V and J ends lost 0 bases and 5 bases respectively, with 16 bases between them. The CDR3 consists of 17 residues. Germline lookup yields CDR1 LGHNA and CDR2 YNFKEQ. The CDR3: CASSQEGGSVGTGELFF. For the CDR3, the DNA is TGTGCCAGCAGCCAAGAAGGCGGTAGCGTCGGGACCGGGGAGCTGTTTTTT.

V gene TRBV4-1 combines with J gene TRBJ1-5; no firm D call. Trimming took 3 bases from V and 6 from J, leaving 15 bases between them. Germline lookup yields CDR1 MGHRA and CDR2 YSYEKL. There are 15 residues in the CDR3. The CDR3 here is CASSQRNGDFQPQHF. CDR3 bases: TGCGCCAGCAGCCAGAGGAACGGGGATTTTCAGCCCCAGCATTTT.

This clone has a single count. J is TRBJ2-7 and V is TRBV18, with a possible D match to TRBD1 (6 bases). The CDR3 consists of 13 residues. V was shortened by 3 bases and J by 6 bases, with 12 bases between the two germline ends. The germline gives CDR1 KGHSH, CDR2 LQKENI. CDR3 bases: TGTGCCAGCTCACCCAGGTCGGACAGCGAGCAGTACTTC. Its protein is CASSPRSDSEQYF.

V is TRBV9 and J is TRBJ2-7; tentative D call: TRBD1 (5 bases). This CDR3 region has 15 residues. V was shortened by 0 bases and J by 2 bases, with 12 bases between the two germline ends. CDR1 SGDLS and CDR2 YYNGEE come from the germline V gene. CDR3 region: CASSVGSGPTYEQYF. The CDR3 DNA reads TGTGCCAGCAGCGTAGGGTCAGGGCCGACCTACGAGCAGTACTTC.

V usage is TRBV7-8 and J usage is TRBJ1-1; D gene uncertain. CDR1 and CDR2 from the germline V gene are SGHVS and FQNEAQ. This CDR3 has 15 residues. V lost 5 bases and J 2 bases, leaving 15 bases between the germline ends. DNA of the CDR3: TGTGCCAGCAGCGCGGGTGGGCATTCTAACACTGAAGCTTTCTTT. Translating gives CASSAGGHSNTEAFF. Full variable domain (rest looked up from reference TRBV7-8 and TRBJ1-1): GAGVSQSPRYKVAKRGQDVALRCDPISGHVSLFWYQQALGQGPEFLTYFQNEAQLDKSGLPSDRFFAERPEGSVSTLKIQRTQQEDSAVYLCASSAGGHSNTEAFFGQGTRLTVV.

This chain connects TRBV7-2 to TRBJ1-5; D not certain. This CDR3 has 17 amino acids. Germline assignment: CDR1 SGHTA and CDR2 FQGNSA. Deletions cut 4 bases from V and 0 bases from J, with 16 bases between. The CDR3 nucleotides read TGTGCCAGCAGCTCTAAGGCGTTGGGCAATAGCAATCAGCCCCAGCATTTT. This gives the protein CASSSKALGNSNQPQHF.

The genes are TRBV5-4 and TRBJ2-7, with a weak D call TRBD1 (5 bases). CDR3 length: 14 amino acids. With 4 bases removed from V and 2 bases from J, the gap between germline ends came to 13 bases. Germline CDR1 and CDR2: SGHNT and YYREEE (reference sequence). The CDR3 reads CASSDSGPPYEQYF. In nucleotides, the CDR3 is TGTGCCAGCAGCGACAGTGGGCCCCCCTACGAGCAGTACTTC.

This chain connects TRBV30 to TRBJ1-6; D unclear. Germline loops: CDR1 GTSNPN, CDR2 SVGIG (reference sequence). The CDR3 consists of 13 residues. The germline V and J ends were trimmed by 1 base and 9 bases, with 10 bases remaining between them. The CDR3 protein is CAWSGPTISPLHF. In nucleotides, the CDR3 is TGTGCCTGGAGTGGGCCGACCATTTCACCCCTCCACTTT.

The V gene is TRBV28, the J gene TRBJ1-5, with 8 nucleotides matching TRBD1. CDR3 size: 14 residues. Trimming removed 7 bases from V and 7 bases from J; junction bases left unmatched: 9. Germline V gene sequence: CDR1 MDHEN, CDR2 SYDVKM. CDR3 loop: CASIGQGGWQPQHF. The CDR3 coding sequence is TGTGCCAGCATCGGACAGGGAGGGTGGCAGCCCCAGCATTTT. The variable domain in full, with the rest retrieved from reference TRBV28 and TRBJ1-5, is DVKVTQSSRYLVKRTGEKVFLECVQDMDHENMFWYRQDPGLGLRLIYFSYDVKMKEKGDIPEGYSVSREKKERFSLILESASTNQTSMYLCASIGQGGWQPQHFGDGTRLSIL.

The V gene is TRBV7-9, the J gene TRBJ1-4; D gene unclear. CDR1 SEHNR and CDR2 FQNEAQ come from the germline V gene (reference sequence). The germline V and J ends were trimmed by 6 bases and 5 bases, with 13 bases remaining between them. This CDR3 is built from 14 residues. The DNA of the CDR3 is TGTGCCAGCAGTGGACGGACTGTGAATGAAAAACTGTTTTTT. This translates into CASSGRTVNEKLFF. The full variable domain, rest sourced from reference TRBV7-9 and TRBJ1-4, is DTGVSQNPRHKITKRGQNVTFRCDPISEHNRLYWYRQTLGQGPEFLTYFQNEAQLEKSRLLSDRFSAERPKGSFSTLEIQRTEQGDSAMYLCASSGRTVNEKLFFGSGTQLSVL.

The chain couples TRBV24-1 to TRBJ2-3; no clear D. This CDR3 has 13 amino acids. Germline V gene data show CDR1 as KGHDR and CDR2 as SFDVKD. Trimming shortened V by 8 bases and J by 2 bases, and 10 bases separated the two germline ends. CDR3 nucleotide sequence: TGTGCCACCAAGGCAGGTCTCACAGATACGCAGTATTTT. Translated: CATKAGLTDTQYF.

J is TRBJ2-7 and V is TRBV6-5; tentatively, D is TRBD2 (6 bases). Trimming removed 4 bases from V and 2 bases from J, with 6 bases in between. The CDR3 spans 12 residues. Germline CDR1 is MNHEY and CDR2 is SVGAGI. The CDR3 sequence is CASSWTTYEQYF. CDR3 coding DNA: TGTGCCAGCAGTTGGACTACCTACGAGCAGTACTTC.